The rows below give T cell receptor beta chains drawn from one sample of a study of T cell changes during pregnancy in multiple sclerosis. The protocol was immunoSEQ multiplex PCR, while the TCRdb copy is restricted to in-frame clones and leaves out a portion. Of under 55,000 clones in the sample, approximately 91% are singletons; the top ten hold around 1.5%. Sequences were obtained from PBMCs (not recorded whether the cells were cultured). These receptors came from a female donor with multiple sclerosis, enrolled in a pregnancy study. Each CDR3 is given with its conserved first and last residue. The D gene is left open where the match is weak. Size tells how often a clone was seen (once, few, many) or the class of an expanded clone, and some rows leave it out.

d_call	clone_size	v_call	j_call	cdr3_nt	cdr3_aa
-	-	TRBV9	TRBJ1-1	TGTGCCAGCAGCGTAGCGGGTGGCAGTGAAGCTTTCTTT	CASSVAGGSEAFF
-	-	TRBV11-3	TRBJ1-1	TGTGCCAGCAGCTCTAGGACATCGGGCACTGAAGCTTTCTTT	CASSSRTSGTEAFF
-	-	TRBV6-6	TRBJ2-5	TGTGCCAGCACCTACACGGGGGGCGGAGAGACCCAGTACTTC	CASTYTGGGETQYF
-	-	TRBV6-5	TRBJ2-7	TGTGCCAGCAGAAACAGGGCCAAGGGTGAGCAGTACTTC	CASRNRAKGEQYF
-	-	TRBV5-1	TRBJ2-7	TGCGCCAGCAGCTTGGGACAGGAGATTTACGAGCAGTACTTC	CASSLGQEIYEQYF
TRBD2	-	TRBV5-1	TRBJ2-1	TGCGCCAGCAGCCCTTTAGCGGGGACGGGGGGTGAGCAGTTCTTC	CASSPLAGTGGEQFF
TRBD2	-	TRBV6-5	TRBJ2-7	TGTGCCAGCAGTACTTTAGCGGGCCGCTCCTACGAGCAGTACTTC	CASSTLAGRSYEQYF
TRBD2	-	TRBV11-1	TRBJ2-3	TGTGCCAGCAGCTCTTTTTCGACTAGCAGATACACAGATACGCAGTATTTT	CASSSFSTSRYTDTQYF
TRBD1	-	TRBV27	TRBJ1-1	TGTGCCAGCAGTCTCAGCCAGGGGGGGAACACTGAAGCTTTCTTT	CASSLSQGGNTEAFF
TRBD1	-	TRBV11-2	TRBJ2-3	TGTGCCAGCAGCTCGGGACAGGGGGCTCTAGATACGCAGTATTTT	CASSSGQGALDTQYF
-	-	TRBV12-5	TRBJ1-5	TGTGCTAGTACCCAGACAGACAATCAGCCCCAGCATTTT	CASTQTDNQPQHF
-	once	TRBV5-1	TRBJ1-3	TGCGCCAGCAGCTTCACACAGGGCTCTGGAAACACCATATATTTT	CASSFTQGSGNTIYF
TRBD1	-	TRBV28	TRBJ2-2	TGTGCCAGCAGTCCCGGACAGGTGAACACCGGGGAGCTGTTTTTT	CASSPGQVNTGELFF
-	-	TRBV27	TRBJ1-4	TGTGCCAGCAGTTTACTCACAGATGTTGGTGAAAAACTGTTTTTT	CASSLLTDVGEKLFF
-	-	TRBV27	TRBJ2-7	TGTGCCAGCAGTAGACGCCGTACAGTGCAGTACTTC	CASSRRRTVQYF
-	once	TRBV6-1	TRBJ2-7	TGTGCCAGCAGTGGTAACATAGGCCTCGAGACCCTCGAGCAGTACTTC	CASSGNIGLETLEQYF
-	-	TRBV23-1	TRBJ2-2	TGCGCCAGCAGTCAAATAATAGGGGTGGCGAACACCGGGGAGCTGTTTTTT	CASSQIIGVANTGELFF
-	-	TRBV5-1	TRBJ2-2	TGCGCCAGCAGCTTGGAGCGGACTGGGAACACCGGGGAGCTGTTTTTT	CASSLERTGNTGELFF
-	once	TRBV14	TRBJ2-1	TGTGCCAGCAGCCAGACCGGACCCGAGCAGTTCTTC	CASSQTGPEQFF
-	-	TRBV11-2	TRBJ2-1	TGTGCCAGCAGCTTAGCGGCGACTGGCAATGAGCAGTTCTTC	CASSLAATGNEQFF
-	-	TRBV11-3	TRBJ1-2	TGTGCCAGCAGTCGATATAACAGGGTTGGCTACACCTTC	CASSRYNRVGYTF
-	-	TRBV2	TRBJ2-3	TGTGCCAGCAGTGTGCGAGAGGGCACAGATACGCAGTATTTT	CASSVREGTDTQYF
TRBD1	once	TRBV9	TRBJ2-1	TGTGCCAGCAGCGTAGGACAGGGGTTCGACAATGAGCAGTTCTTC	CASSVGQGFDNEQFF